This T cell receptor (beta chain) is from a study of cytomegalovirus exposure and HLA in healthy donors. Broader study findings: Sequencing had likely introduced a cluster of highly shared sequence variants as an artifact. Follow-up analysis seemed to connect common viral pathogens with several of the most significant clusters identified.

V shed 5 bases and J shed 4 bases, with 8 bases lying between them. The CDR3 has 11 amino acids. Germline V gives CDR1 DFQATT, CDR2 SNEGSKA (reference sequence). In regard to this clone: Its target is unknown.

The PCR contained 60 Vbeta and 13 Jbeta primers. Profiled with immunoSEQ multiplex PCR; TCRdb holds only in-frame clones, not every one. This table lists 150,000 or so clones. The sequenced material came from PBMCs. This sequence originates from a woman in her 50s in good health and CMV-seronegative. The chain recombines TRBV20-1 with TRBJ1-2; D is undetermined. The CDR3: CSAPIPYGYTF. In DNA, the CDR3 is TGCAGTGCTCCCATTCCCTATGGCTACACCTTC.